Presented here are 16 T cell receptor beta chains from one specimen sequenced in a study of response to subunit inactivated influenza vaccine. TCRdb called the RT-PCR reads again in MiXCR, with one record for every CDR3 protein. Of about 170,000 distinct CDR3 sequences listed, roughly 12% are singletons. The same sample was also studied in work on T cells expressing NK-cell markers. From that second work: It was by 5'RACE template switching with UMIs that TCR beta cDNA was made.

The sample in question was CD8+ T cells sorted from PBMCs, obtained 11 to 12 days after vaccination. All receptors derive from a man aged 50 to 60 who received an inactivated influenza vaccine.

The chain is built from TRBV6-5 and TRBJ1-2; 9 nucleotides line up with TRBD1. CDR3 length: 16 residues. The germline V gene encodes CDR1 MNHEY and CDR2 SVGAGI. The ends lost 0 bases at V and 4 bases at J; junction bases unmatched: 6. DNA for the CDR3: TGTGCCAGCAGTTACTCTCCGACAGGGGGGTCCTATGGCTACACCTTC. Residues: CASSYSPTGGSYGYTF.

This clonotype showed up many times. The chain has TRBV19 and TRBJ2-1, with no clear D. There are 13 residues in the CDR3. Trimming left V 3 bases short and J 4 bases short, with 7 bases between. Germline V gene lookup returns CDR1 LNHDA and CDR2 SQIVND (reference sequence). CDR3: CASSMDGYNEQFF. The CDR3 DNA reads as TGTGCCAGTAGTATGGACGGATACAATGAGCAGTTCTTC.

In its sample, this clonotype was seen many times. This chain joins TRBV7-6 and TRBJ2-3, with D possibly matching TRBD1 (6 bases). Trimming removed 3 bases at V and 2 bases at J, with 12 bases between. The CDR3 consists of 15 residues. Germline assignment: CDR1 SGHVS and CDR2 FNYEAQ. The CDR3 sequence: CASSLTDRNTDTQYF. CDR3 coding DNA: TGTGCCAGCAGCTTGACGGACAGAAACACAGATACGCAGTATTTT.

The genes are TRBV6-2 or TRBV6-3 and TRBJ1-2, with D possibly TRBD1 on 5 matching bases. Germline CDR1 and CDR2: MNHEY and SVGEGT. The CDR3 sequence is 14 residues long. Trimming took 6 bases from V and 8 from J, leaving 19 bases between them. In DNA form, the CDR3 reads TGTGCCAGCAGACCCCCCGGGACCGCCCGCGGCTACACCTTC. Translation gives CASRPPGTARGYTF.

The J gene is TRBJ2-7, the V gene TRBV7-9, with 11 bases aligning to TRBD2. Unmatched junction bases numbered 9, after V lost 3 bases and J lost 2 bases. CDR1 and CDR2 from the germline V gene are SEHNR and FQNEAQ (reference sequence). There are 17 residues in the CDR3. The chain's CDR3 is CASSFPPGLAGPYEQYF. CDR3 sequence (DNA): TGTGCCAGCAGCTTTCCGCCCGGACTAGCGGGTCCCTACGAGCAGTACTTC. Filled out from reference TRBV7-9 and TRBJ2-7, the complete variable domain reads DTGVSQNPRHKITKRGQNVTFRCDPISEHNRLYWYRQTLGQGPEFLTYFQNEAQLEKSRLLSDRFSAERPKGSFSTLEIQRTEQGDSAMYLCASSFPPGLAGPYEQYFGPGTRLTVT.

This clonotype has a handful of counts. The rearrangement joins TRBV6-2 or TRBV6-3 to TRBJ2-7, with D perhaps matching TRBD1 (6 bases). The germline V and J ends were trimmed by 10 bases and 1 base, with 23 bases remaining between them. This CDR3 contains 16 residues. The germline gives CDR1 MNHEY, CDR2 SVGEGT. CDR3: CATLDGRGSPSYEQYF. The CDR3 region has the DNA TGTGCCACCCTAGACGGCAGGGGCTCCCCATCCTACGAGCAGTACTTC.

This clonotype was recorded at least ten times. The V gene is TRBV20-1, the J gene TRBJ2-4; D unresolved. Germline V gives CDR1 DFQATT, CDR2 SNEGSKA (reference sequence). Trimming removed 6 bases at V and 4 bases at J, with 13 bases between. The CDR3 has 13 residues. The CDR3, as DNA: TGCAGTGCAGGGTGGGCGCCAAAAAACATTCAGTACTTC. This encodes CSAGWAPKNIQYF.

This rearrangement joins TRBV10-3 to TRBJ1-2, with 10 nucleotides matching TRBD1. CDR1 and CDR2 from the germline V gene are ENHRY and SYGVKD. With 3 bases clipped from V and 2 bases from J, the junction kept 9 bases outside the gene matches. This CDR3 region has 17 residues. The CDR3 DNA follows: TGTGCCATCAGTGAAGGTCGGGGGACAGGGGAGAACTATGGCTACACCTTC. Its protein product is CAISEGRGTGENYGYTF.

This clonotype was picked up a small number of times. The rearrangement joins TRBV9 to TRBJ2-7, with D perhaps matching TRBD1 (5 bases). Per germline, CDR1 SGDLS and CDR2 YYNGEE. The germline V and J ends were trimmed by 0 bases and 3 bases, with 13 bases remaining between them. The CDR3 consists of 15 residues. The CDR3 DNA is TGTGCCAGCAGCGTAGCTCCAGGGAATCTCTACGAGCAGTACTTC. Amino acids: CASSVAPGNLYEQYF.

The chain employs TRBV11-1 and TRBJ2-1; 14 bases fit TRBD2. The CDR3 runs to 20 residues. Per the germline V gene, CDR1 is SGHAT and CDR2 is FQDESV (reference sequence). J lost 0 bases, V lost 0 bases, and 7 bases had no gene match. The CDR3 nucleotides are TGTGCCAGCAGCTTAGCCCGGACTAGCGGGGGGCCTAGCTCCTACAATGAGCAGTTCTTC. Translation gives CASSLARTSGGPSSYNEQFF.

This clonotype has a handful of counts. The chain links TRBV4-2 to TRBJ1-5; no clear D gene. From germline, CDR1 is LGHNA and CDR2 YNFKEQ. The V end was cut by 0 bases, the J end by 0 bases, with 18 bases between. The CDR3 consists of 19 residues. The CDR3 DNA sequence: TGTGCCAGCAGCCAAGATTTAATAGGCAGCTACCTTAGCAATCAGCCCCAGCATTTT. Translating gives CASSQDLIGSYLSNQPQHF.

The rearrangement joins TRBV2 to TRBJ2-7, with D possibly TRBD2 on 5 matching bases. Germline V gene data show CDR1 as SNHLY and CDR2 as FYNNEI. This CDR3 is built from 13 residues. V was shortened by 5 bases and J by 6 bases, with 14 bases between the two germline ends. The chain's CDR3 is CASSPGGLIEQYF. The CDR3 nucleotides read TGTGCCAGCAGTCCAGGCGGACTGATCGAGCAGTACTTC.

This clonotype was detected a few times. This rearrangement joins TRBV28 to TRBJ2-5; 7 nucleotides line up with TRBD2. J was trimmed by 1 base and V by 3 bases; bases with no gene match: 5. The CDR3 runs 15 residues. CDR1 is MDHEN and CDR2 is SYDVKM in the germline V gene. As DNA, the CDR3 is TGTGCCAGCAGTTTCCTTCCGGGGGGCCAAGAGACCCAGTACTTC. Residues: CASSFLPGGQETQYF.

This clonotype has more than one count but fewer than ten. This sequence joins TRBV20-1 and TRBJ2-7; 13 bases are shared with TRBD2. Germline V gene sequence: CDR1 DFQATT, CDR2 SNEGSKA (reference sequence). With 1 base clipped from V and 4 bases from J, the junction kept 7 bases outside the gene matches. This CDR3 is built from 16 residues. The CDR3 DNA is TGCAGTGCTAGAGTTTTGGGACTAGCGGGATCATACGAGCAGTACTTC. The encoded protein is CSARVLGLAGSYEQYF.

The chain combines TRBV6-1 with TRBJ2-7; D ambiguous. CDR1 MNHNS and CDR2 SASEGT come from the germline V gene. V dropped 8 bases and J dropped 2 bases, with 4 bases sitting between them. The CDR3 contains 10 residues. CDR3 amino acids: CASGPYEQYF. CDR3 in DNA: TGTGCCAGCGGTCCCTACGAGCAGTACTTC.

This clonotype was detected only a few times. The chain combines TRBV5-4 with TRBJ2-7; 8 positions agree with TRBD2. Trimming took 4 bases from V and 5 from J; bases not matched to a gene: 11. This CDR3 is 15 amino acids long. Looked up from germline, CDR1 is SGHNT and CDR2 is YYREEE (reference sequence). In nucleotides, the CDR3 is TGTGCCAGCAGCCCTTTAGCGGGAAATGTAGACGAGCAGTACTTC. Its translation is CASSPLAGNVDEQYF.